The text below deals with one TCR beta chain. The antigen is undetermined. The time point was: pre-treatment sample, taken before nivolumab and TIL therapy. This sample was taken from a study of TIL therapy for anti-PD-1-resistant metastatic lung cancer. Across the study: A handful of tumors were EGFR-mutant and two were ALK-rearranged.

Regarding the study as a whole: After infusion, TIL clonotypes partly replaced peripheral T cells and declined over months.

Sequencing used immunoSEQ v3. TCRdb's copy holds only in-frame clones and misses some; the assay was immunoSEQ multiplex PCR. The sample has about 32,000 clones, 74% seen once. Sequenced material: blood, taken at baseline. The origin of this receptor is a woman between 25 and 80 years old with non-small cell lung cancer.

The CDR3 region is CASSPSTKWTGEEAFF. CDR3 DNA: TGCGCCAGCAGCCCCTCCACCAAATGGACCGGGGAGGAGGCTTTCTTT. The chain has TRBV5-1 and TRBJ1-1; the D is unclear. Germline V gene sequence: CDR1 SGHRS, CDR2 YFSETQ. The ends were cut back, 4 bases at V and 11 bases at J, with 27 bases in the middle. This CDR3 is built from 16 residues.